This is a list of T cell receptor beta chains from one sample in a study of Ad26.COV2.S vaccination and SARS-CoV-2 variants. TCRdb keeps only in-frame clones here, not all; method: immunoSEQ multiplex PCR. The table shows about 450,000 clones, with 89% occurring only once. This material consisted of peripheral blood, taken in a trial of Ad26.COV2.S vaccine versus placebo. The receptors were sampled from a person aged 18 to 65 who received the Ad26.COV2.S COVID-19 vaccine or a placebo. The CDR3 runs from the conserved cysteine through the conserved F or W. D genes are given only for firm matches.

length	V	D	J	CDR3
16	TRBV5-1	TRBD2	TRBJ2-5	CASSTRASGGFETQYF
15	TRBV7-9	TRBD2	TRBJ2-3	CASSAGGSLADTQYF
16	TRBV5-1	TRBD2	TRBJ2-2	CASSLSLAGRSGELFF
13	TRBV19	.	TRBJ2-1	CASSILLGNEQFF
18	TRBV3-1/TRBV3-2	.	TRBJ2-7	CASSQDLVTGTRVYEQYF
15	TRBV6-5	.	TRBJ1-2	CASSYPQAGDYGYTF
15	TRBV18	TRBD1	TRBJ1-2	CASSPPGQKAVGYTF
15	TRBV7-3	TRBD2	TRBJ2-5	CASSLSLAGGETQYF
13	TRBV21-1	.	TRBJ1-2	CASSKVGQSGYTF
15	TRBV5-6	.	TRBJ2-1	CASSFPTTNSYEQFF
12	TRBV10-3	.	TRBJ2-7	CAISDRVYEQYF
14	TRBV18	.	TRBJ1-5	CASSPPLGGQPQHF
12	TRBV30	.	TRBJ1-1	CAWSVSTVEAFF
15	TRBV2	.	TRBJ1-5	CASSEYLGSGQPQHF
12	TRBV29-1	TRBD1	TRBJ2-5	CSVETGGQTQYF
12	TRBV10-3	TRBD1	TRBJ1-1	CAIKDRGAEAFF
15	TRBV2	.	TRBJ1-2	CASSEALGKGYGYTF
14	TRBV7-9	.	TRBJ1-5	CASSTGQSNQPQHF
14	TRBV2	.	TRBJ1-1	CASRELGTATEAFF
13	TRBV11-3	.	TRBJ1-6	CASSLVATSPLHF
14	TRBV7-2	.	TRBJ2-1	CASSLSLGRDEQFF
15	TRBV27	TRBD1	TRBJ2-2	CASSWDSLFTGELFF
12	TRBV10-3	.	TRBJ1-1	CAIGRQNTEAFF
15	TRBV4-1	.	TRBJ1-3	CASSQGQGTGNTIYF
15	TRBV15	.	TRBJ1-5	CATSRVRQWNQPQHF
16	TRBV6-6	.	TRBJ1-6	CASSYRGSSYNSPLHF
11	TRBV5-6	.	TRBJ2-7	CASSLGLEQYF
15	TRBV28	.	TRBJ2-3	CASSFQGGGTDTQYF
16	TRBV2	TRBD1	TRBJ1-6	CASTATGGFYNSPLHF
15	TRBV4-1	TRBD2	TRBJ2-1	CASSRTGTRKDEQFF
16	TRBV14	.	TRBJ2-3	CASSQGSGKTTDTQYF
15	TRBV7-3	TRBD1	TRBJ2-5	CASSLNPGGEETQYF
12	TRBV3-1/TRBV3-2	.	TRBJ1-4	CASSQRDEKLFF
16	TRBV2	TRBD2	TRBJ2-3	CASRTLPGLATDTQYF
16	TRBV5-1	TRBD1	TRBJ1-1	CASSLRSGTDNTEAFF
16	TRBV5-1	TRBD2	TRBJ2-3	CASSFSGRAFADTQYF
15	TRBV2	TRBD1	TRBJ1-5	CASSEGQGAYQPQHF
16	TRBV14	.	TRBJ2-2	CASSQFPGWGTGELFF
16	TRBV24-1	TRBD2	TRBJ2-3	CATSALGGAPTDTQYF
15	TRBV4-2	TRBD2	TRBJ2-3	CASSQVTSGGNTQYF
15	TRBV30	.	TRBJ2-5	CAWSVGQSPQETQYF
14	TRBV6-5	TRBD2	TRBJ2-3	CASSPGLAPDTQYF
17	TRBV4-3	TRBD2	TRBJ2-1	CASSLQGLAGENNEQFF
14	TRBV18	.	TRBJ1-1	CASSPRGWNTEAFF
14	TRBV6-5	.	TRBJ2-1	CASRPTGTYNEQFF
12	TRBV18	.	TRBJ2-1	CASSPQLAEQFF
16	TRBV19	.	TRBJ1-5	CASSTGVLDLHQPQHF
14	TRBV7-3	.	TRBJ2-1	CASSSQGDYNEQFF
12	TRBV19	.	TRBJ1-3	CASTIHGNTIYF
14	TRBV10-3	TRBD1	TRBJ1-4	CAISGDRENEKLFF